The 26 T cell receptor beta chains below were found in one sample sequenced in a study of blood T cell repertoires in COVID-19. Method: immunoSEQ multiplex PCR; TCRdb's copy keeps in-frame clones and lacks some. Counted here are approximately 310,000 clones, about nine tenths occurring once; the ten biggest clones make up 1%. What was sequenced was peripheral blood. The source is a man aged 50 or older with active or convalescent COVID-19.

This chain connects TRBV2 to TRBJ2-1, with TRBD1 matching 7 bases. Trimming removed 6 bases from V and 6 bases from J; junction bases left unmatched: 5. The length of the CDR3 is 13 residues. In germline, CDR1 is SNHLY, CDR2 FYNNEI. The CDR3 nucleotides read TGTGCCAGCAGCGAGACAGGGCTCAATGAGCAGTTCTTC. This sequence encodes CASSETGLNEQFF.

The rearrangement uses TRBV6-1 and TRBJ1-1, with D hard to call. Germline lookup yields CDR1 MNHNS and CDR2 SASEGT. There are 15 residues in the CDR3. The germline V and J ends were trimmed by 2 bases and 10 bases, with 20 bases remaining between them. DNA of the CDR3: TGTGCCAGCAGTGAACGTCATTCAGTCTCTCCCTTAGCTTTCTTT. It encodes CASSERHSVSPLAFF.

The chain combines TRBV2 with TRBJ2-7; 7 nucleotides align to TRBD1. Germline V gene lookup returns CDR1 SNHLY and CDR2 FYNNEI. This CDR3 region has 14 residues. V lost 8 bases and J lost 0; bases outside the gene matches: 7. CDR3 loop: CASGQDSSSYEQYF. The CDR3 bases are TGTGCCAGCGGACAGGATTCCAGCTCCTACGAGCAGTACTTC.

There are a few counts of this clone. The chain links TRBV2 to TRBJ1-2, with no clear D. V lost 6 bases and J lost 4, with 18 bases in between. CDR3 length: 15 amino acids. CDR1 and CDR2 from the germline V gene are SNHLY and FYNNEI. Here the CDR3 DNA reads TGTGCCAGCAGCTCCTCCCGGGTATCCTCCTATGGCTACACCTTC. Protein sequence: CASSSSRVSSYGYTF.

The V and J genes are TRBV2 and TRBJ2-5, with 7 bases aligning to TRBD2. This CDR3 is 15 amino acids long. Trimming at V came to 5 bases and at J to 5 bases, leaving 11 bases not matched to a gene. Germline assignment: CDR1 SNHLY and CDR2 FYNNEI. The DNA for the CDR3 is TGTGCCAGCAGTCCCCTTCGGGGCGGGGGTGAGACCCAGTACTTC. This sequence encodes CASSPLRGGGETQYF. The variable domain in full, completed from reference TRBV2 and TRBJ2-5, reads EPEVTQTPSHQVTQMGQEVILRCVPISNHLYFYWYRQILGQKVEFLVSFYNNEISEKSEIFDDQFSVERPDGSNFTLKIRSTKLEDSAMYFCASSPLRGGGETQYFGPGTRLLVL.

The rearrangement links TRBV6-6 to TRBJ2-7; a weak D match, TRBD1 (6 bases). V lost 2 bases and J 11 bases, leaving 10 bases between the germline ends. The CDR3 length is 11 residues. The germline CDR1 and CDR2 sequences are MNHNY and SVGAGI (reference sequence). CDR3: CASSYRDIEYF. The CDR3 bases are TGTGCCAGCAGTTACAGGGACATAGAGTACTTC.

The V call is TRBV3-1 (or the pseudogene TRBV3-2), the J call TRBJ2-7, with D possibly being TRBD2 (7 bases). Looked up from germline, CDR1 is LGHDT and CDR2 is YNNKEL (reference sequence). The germline V and J ends were trimmed by 4 bases and 3 bases, with 22 bases remaining between them. This CDR3 spans 17 amino acids. As DNA, the CDR3 is TGTGCCAGCAGCCCAGCCAAGGGGGGGCCGGTGGGCTACGAGCAGTACTTC. Translated: CASSPAKGGPVGYEQYF.

V gene TRBV7-2 combines with J gene TRBJ1-2; D is unclear. Trimming took 3 bases from V and 0 from J, leaving 8 bases between them. The CDR3 runs 14 residues. Looked up from germline, CDR1 is SGHTA and CDR2 is FQGNSA. Here the CDR3 reads CASSFGLANYGYTF. CDR3 DNA: TGTGCCAGCAGCTTTGGACTGGCTAACTATGGCTACACCTTC.

The V gene is TRBV5-1, the J gene TRBJ1-1; no reliable D call. Looked up from germline, CDR1 is SGHRS and CDR2 is YFSETQ. The CDR3 is 13 residues long. Trimming pared 2 bases from V and 5 bases from J, leaving 10 bases between. CDR3 region: CASSFLGGTEAFF. In DNA form, the CDR3 reads TGCGCCAGCAGCTTCCTAGGTGGGACTGAAGCTTTCTTT.

This clone was seen only once. The V call is TRBV2, the J call TRBJ1-5; TRBD1 matches 10 bases. The trim removed 7 bases at V and 3 bases at J, leaving 6 bases unmatched. The CDR3 extends over 15 amino acids. Germline CDR1 SNHLY, CDR2 FYNNEI. The CDR3 nucleotides are TGTGCCAGCAACAGGGACAGGGGCGTCAATCAGCCCCAGCATTTT. Its protein product is CASNRDRGVNQPQHF.

V is TRBV12-3 or TRBV12-4 and J is TRBJ1-2, with no clear D. The CDR3 runs 12 residues. V dropped 3 bases and J dropped 6 bases, with 8 bases sitting between them. Written as DNA, the CDR3 is TGTGCCAGCAGTTTTCATGGAGATGGCTACACCTTC. As protein: CASSFHGDGYTF.

The chain couples TRBV19 to TRBJ1-5; D is ambiguous. Germline CDR1 LNHDA, CDR2 SQIVND (reference sequence). The CDR3 sequence is 15 residues long. Trimming took off 3 bases at V and 7 bases at J, with 16 bases between the two ends. This CDR3 is CASSITRRVGQPQHF. The DNA of the CDR3 is TGTGCCAGTAGTATTACTCGGCGGGTTGGACAGCCCCAGCATTTT.

This clone was detected a few times. The chain combines TRBV4-2 with TRBJ1-2; possible D gene TRBD1, 6 bases. Germline loops: CDR1 LGHNA, CDR2 YNFKEQ. V lost 0 bases and J lost 8, with 13 bases in between. This CDR3 spans 14 amino acids. Here the CDR3 reads CASSQDPQQGGYTF. The CDR3 nucleotides are TGTGCCAGCAGCCAAGACCCCCAACAGGGAGGCTACACCTTC.

The chain combines TRBV5-1 with TRBJ2-5; TRBD1 might be the D (6 bases). Germline CDR1 SGHRS, CDR2 YFSETQ. With 4 bases removed from V and 5 bases from J, the gap between germline ends came to 21 bases. The CDR3 consists of 16 residues. CDR3 region: CASSIDRLPPQETQYF. The DNA of the CDR3 is TGCGCCAGCAGCATCGACAGGCTTCCCCCCCAGGAGACCCAGTACTTC.

J is TRBJ2-7 and V is TRBV6-6; D gene unclear. The ends were cut back, 6 bases at V and 4 bases at J, with 22 bases in the middle. Germline V CDR1 and CDR2: MNHNY, SVGAGI (reference sequence). The CDR3 runs 16 residues. The DNA for the CDR3 is TGTGCCAGCAGCGCCACCCTCCAGGTTAAAAAGTACGAGCAGTACTTC. Protein product: CASSATLQVKKYEQYF.

V is TRBV6-6 and J is TRBJ2-7; 9 positions match TRBD2. In germline, CDR1 is MNHNY, CDR2 SVGAGI (reference sequence). This CDR3 comprises 15 residues. J gave up 0 bases and V 6 bases, and 6 bases lay outside the gene matches. The CDR3, as DNA: TGTGCCAGCAGAAAAAGCGGGGGGAGCTCCTACGAGCAGTACTTC. This sequence encodes CASRKSGGSSYEQYF.

This clone was found a few times. The CDR3 reads CASSGGQGVNEQYF. The CDR3 DNA reads as TGCGCCAGCAGCGGGGGACAGGGTGTTAACGAGCAGTACTTC. The chain recombines TRBV5-1 with TRBJ2-7, with 9 positions matching TRBD1. This CDR3 comprises 14 residues. V was clipped by 4 bases and J by 5 bases; unmatched bases: 7. CDR1 is SGHRS and CDR2 is YFSETQ in the germline V gene.

V is TRBV10-2 and J is TRBJ2-1, with 8 nucleotides matching TRBD2. V was pared by 0 bases and J by 8 bases, with 6 bases of the junction left unmatched. In germline, CDR1 is WSHSY, CDR2 SAAADI. CDR3 length: 15 residues. The CDR3 is CASSESRGLVDEQFF. The DNA for the CDR3 is TGCGCCAGCAGTGAGTCGAGGGGACTAGTCGATGAGCAGTTCTTC.

On this clone itself: This sample also contains other DNA sequences that code for the same CDR3. The chain combines TRBV9 with TRBJ2-1; 7 nucleotides match TRBD2. This CDR3 is built from 14 residues. Germline V gene lookup returns CDR1 SGDLS and CDR2 YYNGEE. The trim removed 3 bases at V and 3 bases at J, leaving 3 bases unmatched. The CDR3 bases are TGTGCCAGCAGCGCCAGCGGGAACTACAATGAGCAGTTCTTC. Translated: CASSASGNYNEQFF.

This chain uses TRBV7-2 with TRBJ1-6, with D maybe TRBD1 (6 bases). The CDR3 length is 15 residues. Looked up from germline, CDR1 is SGHTA and CDR2 is FQGNSA. Trimming cost V 5 bases and J 5 bases, with 13 bases left between them. The CDR3: CASSQTGHNNSPLHF. The CDR3 region has the DNA TGTGCCAGCAGCCAGACAGGCCACAATAATTCACCCCTCCACTTT.

The CDR3 spells CASSPTNGLAALMEQFF. Written as DNA, the CDR3 is TGTGCCAGCTCACCAACCAATGGACTAGCGGCCCTTATGGAGCAGTTCTTC. The genes are TRBV18 and TRBJ2-1, with 10 bases that match TRBD2. The length of the CDR3 is 17 residues. Germline assignment: CDR1 KGHSH and CDR2 LQKENI. Germline trimming cut 2 bases from V and 10 bases from J; bases unmatched to any gene: 14. The variable domain in full, completed from reference TRBV18 and TRBJ2-1, reads NAGVMQNPRHLVRRRGQEARLRCSPMKGHSHVYWYRQLPEEGLKFMVYLQKENIIDESGMPKERFSAEFPKEGPSILRIQQVVRGDSAAYFCASSPTNGLAALMEQFFGPGTRLTVL.

The chain links TRBV5-1 to TRBJ2-7, with a tentative D call TRBD2 (6 bases). The germline V and J ends were trimmed by 0 bases and 2 bases, with 9 bases remaining between them. The CDR3 is made up of 14 amino acids. CDR1 is SGHRS, CDR2 YFSETQ, per germline. The DNA of the CDR3 is TGCGCCAGCAGCTTGGTTGCGGGACCCTACGAGCAGTACTTC. Amino acids: CASSLVAGPYEQYF.

J is TRBJ2-1 and V is TRBV28; D is unclear. V dropped 8 bases and J dropped 4 bases, with 18 bases sitting between them. The CDR3 is 15 amino acids. Germline assignment: CDR1 MDHEN and CDR2 SYDVKM. CDR3 region: CASGQPAGAYNEQFF. CDR3 DNA: TGTGCCAGCGGCCAGCCGGCAGGCGCATACAATGAGCAGTTCTTC.

The CDR3 reads CASSPDKAIKPQHF. The CDR3 coding sequence is TGTGCCAGCTCACCCGATAAAGCCATTAAGCCCCAGCATTTT. This chain uses TRBV18 with TRBJ1-5; unclear D gene. This CDR3 contains 14 residues. Trimming left V 3 bases short and J 8 bases short, with 14 bases between. Germline V gene data show CDR1 as KGHSH and CDR2 as LQKENI.

The V gene is TRBV29-1, the J gene TRBJ2-5; D gene ambiguous. The CDR3 runs to 14 residues. Trimming took 6 bases from V and 1 from J, leaving 15 bases between them. The germline V gene has CDR1 SQVTM and CDR2 ANQGSEA. CDR3 residues: CSVISSLAQETQYF. The CDR3 DNA reads as TGCAGCGTGATTTCTAGTTTGGCCCAAGAGACCCAGTACTTC.

The DNA of the CDR3 is TGTGCCAGCAGTTCGCAGGGCAGAGCGACGGGCGAGCAGTACTTC. Translation gives CASSSQGRATGEQYF. The chain couples TRBV6-2 or TRBV6-3 to TRBJ2-7; TRBD1 is a possible D gene (5 bases). V was shortened by 4 bases and J by 6 bases, with 19 bases between the two germline ends. The CDR3 contains 15 residues. The germline V gene has CDR1 MNHEY and CDR2 SVGEGT.